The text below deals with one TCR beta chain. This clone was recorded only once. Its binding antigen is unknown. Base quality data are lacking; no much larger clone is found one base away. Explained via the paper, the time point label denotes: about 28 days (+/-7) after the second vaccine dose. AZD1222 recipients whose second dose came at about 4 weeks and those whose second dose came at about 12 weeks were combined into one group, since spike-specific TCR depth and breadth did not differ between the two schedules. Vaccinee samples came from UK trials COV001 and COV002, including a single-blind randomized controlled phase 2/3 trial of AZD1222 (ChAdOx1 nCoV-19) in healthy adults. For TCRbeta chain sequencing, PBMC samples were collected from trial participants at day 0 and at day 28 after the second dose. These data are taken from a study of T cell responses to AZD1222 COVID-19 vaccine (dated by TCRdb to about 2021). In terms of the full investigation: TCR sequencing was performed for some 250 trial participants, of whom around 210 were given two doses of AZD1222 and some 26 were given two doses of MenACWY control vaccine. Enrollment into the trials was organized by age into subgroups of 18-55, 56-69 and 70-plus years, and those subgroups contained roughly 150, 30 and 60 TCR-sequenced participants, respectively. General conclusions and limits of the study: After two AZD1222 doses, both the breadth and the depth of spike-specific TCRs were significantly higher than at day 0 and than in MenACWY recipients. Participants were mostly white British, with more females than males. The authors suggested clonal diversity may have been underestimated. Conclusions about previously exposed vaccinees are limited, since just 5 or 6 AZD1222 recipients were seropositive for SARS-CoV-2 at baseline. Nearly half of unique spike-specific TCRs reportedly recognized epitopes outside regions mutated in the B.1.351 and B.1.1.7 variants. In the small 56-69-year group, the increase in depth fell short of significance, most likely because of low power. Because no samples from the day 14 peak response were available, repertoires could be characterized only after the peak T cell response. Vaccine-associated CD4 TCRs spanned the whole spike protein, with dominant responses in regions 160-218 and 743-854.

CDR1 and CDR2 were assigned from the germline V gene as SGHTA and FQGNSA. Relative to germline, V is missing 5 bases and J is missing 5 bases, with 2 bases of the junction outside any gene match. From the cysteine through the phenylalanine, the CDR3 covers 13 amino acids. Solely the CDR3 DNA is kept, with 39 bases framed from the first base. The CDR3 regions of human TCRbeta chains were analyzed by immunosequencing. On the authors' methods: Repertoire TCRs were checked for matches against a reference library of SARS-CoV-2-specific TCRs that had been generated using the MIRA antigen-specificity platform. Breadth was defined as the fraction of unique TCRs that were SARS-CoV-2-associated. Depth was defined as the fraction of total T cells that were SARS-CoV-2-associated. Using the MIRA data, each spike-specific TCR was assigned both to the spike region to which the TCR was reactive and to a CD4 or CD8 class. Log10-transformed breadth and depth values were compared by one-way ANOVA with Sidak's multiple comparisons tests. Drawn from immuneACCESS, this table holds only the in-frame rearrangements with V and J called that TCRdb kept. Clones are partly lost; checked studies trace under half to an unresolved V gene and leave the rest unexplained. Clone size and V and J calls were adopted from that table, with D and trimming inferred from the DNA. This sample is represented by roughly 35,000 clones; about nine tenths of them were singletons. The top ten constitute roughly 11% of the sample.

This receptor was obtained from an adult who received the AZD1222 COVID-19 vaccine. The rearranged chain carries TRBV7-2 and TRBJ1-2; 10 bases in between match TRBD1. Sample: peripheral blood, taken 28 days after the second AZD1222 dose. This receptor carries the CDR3 CASSAGQGYGYTF. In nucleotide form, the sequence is TGTGCCAGCAGCGCGGGACAGGGGTATGGCTACACCTTC.